The present T cell receptor (beta chain) was sequenced within a study of cytomegalovirus exposure and HLA in healthy donors. Turning to this clone: At the DNA level, this CDR3 is encoded by other sequences in the same sample as well.

Trimming stripped 5 bases from V and 4 bases from J, with 8 bases between. This CDR3 spans 12 amino acids. The germline CDR1 and CDR2 sequences are SEHNR and FQNEAQ (reference sequence). 13 Jbeta primers and 60 Vbeta primers were used for the PCR. Profiled with immunoSEQ multiplex PCR; TCRdb holds only in-frame clones, not every one. The repertoire holds about 98,000 clones, with roughly 81% as singletons. The specimen sequenced was PBMCs. The clonotype was recovered from a man in his forties in good health and CMV-seronegative. The V and J genes are TRBV7-9 and TRBJ1-2; D call uncertain. This CDR3 reads CASSRDSYGYTF. CDR3 coding DNA: TGTGCCAGCAGCCGAGATAGCTATGGCTACACCTTC.